This entry lists 7 T cell receptor beta chains sequenced from one sample in a study of human T cells and chemical hapten exposure (dated by TCRdb to 2020 to 2022). Library preparation used RACE. Sequencing was performed on a NextSeq 500. Using fastp at Q25 and MiXCR, TCRdb reprocessed the public reads and kept productive beta chains. Each entry is one CDR3 protein sequence, shown with its most common DNA and genes. The sample contains approximately 340,000 distinct CDR3 sequences, under 8% of them found a single time. Of the sample, 8% to 9% falls within the top ten clones. Reading the label with the study, this specimen's time point is: patch test 1, 2 weeks after DPC sensitization. The treatment or condition label corresponds to: therapeutic diphenylcyclopropenone sensitization with weekly scalp DPC. The sequencing here drew on whole blood, taken in connection with sensitization to the hapten diphenylcyclopropenone (DPC). These receptors all come from a woman aged 18-29 years with alopecia areata. Some clones in this sample may be carry-over from other donors' samples.

Comments on this clonotype: Given a much more abundant clone one base away, this may be a read error. This chain uses TRBV6-5 with TRBJ1-5; TRBD1 aligns across 8 bases. Germline V gene data show CDR1 as MNHEY and CDR2 as SVGAGI. The CDR3 runs 15 residues. CDR3 region: CASGYAGGAGQPQHF. The CDR3, as DNA: TGTGCCAGCGGTTATGCAGGGGGCGCCGGTCAGCCCCAGCATTTT.

This clonotype was detected many times. This chain uses TRBV4-3 with TRBJ2-7, with a weak D call TRBD1 (6 bases). V was clipped by 3 bases and J by 6 bases, with 12 bases between them. The CDR3 contains 13 residues. Looked up from germline, CDR1 is LGHNA and CDR2 is YSLEER. CDR3 nucleotides: TGCGCCAGCAGCCAGGTCACAGGGCGCGAGCAGTACTTC. Translating it yields CASSQVTGREQYF.

There are many counts of this clonotype. The chain employs TRBV11-1 and TRBJ2-4; D call uncertain. CDR1 SGHAT and CDR2 FQDESV come from the germline V gene (reference sequence). The CDR3 has 14 residues. V was pared by 5 bases and J by 1 base, with 9 bases between. CDR3 region: CASSLTDAKNIQYF. CDR3 nucleotide sequence: TGTGCCAGCAGCCTGACGGACGCCAAAAACATTCAGTACTTC.

The chain joins TRBV18 to TRBJ1-2; TRBD1 is a possible D gene (5 bases). CDR3 length: 16 residues. In germline, CDR1 is KGHSH, CDR2 LQKENI. With 6 bases removed from V and 8 bases from J, the gap between germline ends came to 25 bases. CDR3 sequence (DNA): TGTGCCAGCTCTTCAGCCCCCCCCGGGACCGCTCCGGGCTACACCTTC. Translating gives CASSSAPPGTAPGYTF.

This clonotype was picked up many times. The chain joins TRBV6-2 or TRBV6-3 to TRBJ2-3; D is undetermined. V lost 3 bases to trimming and J lost 2 bases, with 12 bases between them. The germline V gene has CDR1 MNHEY and CDR2 SVGEGT. The CDR3 is made up of 15 amino acids. The CDR3 region is CASSYPGRSTDTQYF. In DNA form, the CDR3 reads TGTGCCAGCAGTTATCCGGGCAGGTCCACAGATACGCAGTATTTT.

V gene TRBV10-2 combines with J gene TRBJ2-1; D is undetermined. Trimming removed 0 bases from V and 0 bases from J, with 9 bases in between. The CDR3 runs to 16 residues. From germline, CDR1 is WSHSY and CDR2 SAAADI. The CDR3 DNA follows: TGCGCCAGCAGTGAGTCATCAACGGGCTCCTACAATGAGCAGTTCTTC. Translated, it gives CASSESSTGSYNEQFF.

This clonotype was seen more than once but under ten times. This chain links TRBV11-2 with TRBJ1-1, with TRBD1 as a possible D gene (5 bases). CDR1 is SGHAT and CDR2 is FQNNGV in the germline V gene. The CDR3 extends over 15 amino acids. Trimming shortened V by 1 base and J by 4 bases, and 13 bases separated the two germline ends. CDR3 protein: CASSLAAGMGTEAFF. The CDR3 DNA is TGTGCCAGCAGCTTAGCTGCAGGGATGGGCACTGAAGCTTTCTTT. The complete variable domain, with remaining parts taken from reference TRBV11-2 and TRBJ1-1, reads EAGVAQSPRYKIIEKRQSVAFWCNPISGHATLYWYQQILGQGPKLLIQFQNNGVVDDSQLPKDRFSAERLKGVDSTLKIQPAKLEDSAVYLCASSLAAGMGTEAFFGQGTRLTVV.